This TCR beta chain was profiled in a study of Graves' ophthalmopathy and Graves' hyperthyroidism. General study findings and limits: Blood contained most expanded thyroid clonotypes exceeding 0.001 frequency.

This clonotype came up many times. Its matching antigen is unknown. Researchers took RNA transcripts and amplified TCR beta CDR3 regions from them. Second-round multiplex PCR came after a first-round RT-PCR that employed HTBI primers. TCRdb reprocessed the multiplex PCR reads via MiXCR and lists one record per CDR3 protein. Among under 350,000 distinct CDR3 sequences listed, roughly 15% were seen once. The evidence that diagnosis relied on was clinical symptoms, serum thyroxine, TRAb, thyroid ultrasound and orbital computed tomography. The V gene's germline CDR1 is SGHVS and CDR2 FQNEAQ. This CDR3 has 13 amino acids. Trimming pared 9 bases from V and 0 bases from J, leaving 9 bases between.

This TCR came from an adult man with Graves' ophthalmopathy. The sequencing input was peripheral blood. This rearrangement joins TRBV7-8 to TRBJ2-4; weak D call: TRBD2 (6 bases). CDR3 in DNA: TGTGCCAGTGGAGGGTTAGCCAAAAACATTCAGTACTTC. Amino acids: CASGGLAKNIQYF.